This T cell receptor beta chain was identified in a study of cytomegalovirus exposure and HLA in healthy donors. The study, taken as a whole, reports: A few CMV-associated chains were confirmed in vitro to be specific for CMV antigens.

Use of 60 Vbeta and 13 Jbeta primers characterized the PCR. Here immunoSEQ multiplex PCR was the method, and the copy in TCRdb shows in-frame clones only, minus some. The sample includes around 120,000 clones, approximately 80% of them seen just once. CDR3 size: 14 residues. With 5 bases clipped from V and 3 bases from J, the junction kept 0 bases outside the gene matches. CDR1 WNHNN and CDR2 SYGVQD come from the germline V gene (reference sequence). This clone occurred once. Its specificity is not known. The sequenced material came from PBMCs. The receptor was derived from a man between 45 and 60 years old in good health and CMV-seropositive. The rearrangement uses TRBV10-1 and TRBJ2-2, with 10 bases aligning to TRBD2. The CDR3 is CASSLAGDTGELFF. CDR3 DNA sequence: TGCGCCAGCAGTCTAGCGGGGGACACCGGGGAGCTGTTTTTT.